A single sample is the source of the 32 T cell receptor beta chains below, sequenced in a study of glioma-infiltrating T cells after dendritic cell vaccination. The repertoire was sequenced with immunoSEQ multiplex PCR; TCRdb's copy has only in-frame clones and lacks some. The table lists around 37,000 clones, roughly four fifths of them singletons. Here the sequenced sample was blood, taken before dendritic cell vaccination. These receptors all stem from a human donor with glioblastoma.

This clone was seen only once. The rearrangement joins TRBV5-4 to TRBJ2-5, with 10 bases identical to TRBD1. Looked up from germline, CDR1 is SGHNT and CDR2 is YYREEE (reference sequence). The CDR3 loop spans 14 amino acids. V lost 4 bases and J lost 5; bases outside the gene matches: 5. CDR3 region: CASSTRTGGETQYF. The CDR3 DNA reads TGTGCCAGCAGCACTAGGACAGGGGGGGAGACCCAGTACTTC.

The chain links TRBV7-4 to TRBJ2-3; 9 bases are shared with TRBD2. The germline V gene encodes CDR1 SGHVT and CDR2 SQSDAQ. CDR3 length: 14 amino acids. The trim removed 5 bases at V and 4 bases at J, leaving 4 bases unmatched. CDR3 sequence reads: CASSPRLAADTQYF. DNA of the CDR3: TGTGCCAGCAGCCCGAGACTAGCGGCAGATACGCAGTATTTT.

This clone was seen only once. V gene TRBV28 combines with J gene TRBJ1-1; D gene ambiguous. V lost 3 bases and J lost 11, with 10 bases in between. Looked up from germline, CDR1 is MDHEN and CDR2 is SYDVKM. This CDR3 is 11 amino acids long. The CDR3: CASSLVRRAFF. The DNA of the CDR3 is TGTGCCAGCAGTTTGGTGAGGCGGGCTTTCTTT.

As DNA, the CDR3 is TGTGCCAGTAGTATACGCGCGTCCCAGCCCCAGCATTTT. It yields the protein CASSIRASQPQHF. The chain joins TRBV19 to TRBJ1-5; D gene uncertain. Germline CDR1 is LNHDA and CDR2 is SQIVND (reference sequence). V shed 2 bases and J shed 7 bases, with 9 bases lying between them. The CDR3 covers 13 residues.

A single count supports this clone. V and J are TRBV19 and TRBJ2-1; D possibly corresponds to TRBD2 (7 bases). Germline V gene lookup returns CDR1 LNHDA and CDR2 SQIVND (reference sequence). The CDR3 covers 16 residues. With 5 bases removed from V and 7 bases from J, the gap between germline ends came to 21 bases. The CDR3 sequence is CASSLGGGGEWNEQFF. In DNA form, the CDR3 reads TGTGCCAGTAGTCTCGGCGGGGGCGGGGAATGGAATGAGCAGTTCTTC.

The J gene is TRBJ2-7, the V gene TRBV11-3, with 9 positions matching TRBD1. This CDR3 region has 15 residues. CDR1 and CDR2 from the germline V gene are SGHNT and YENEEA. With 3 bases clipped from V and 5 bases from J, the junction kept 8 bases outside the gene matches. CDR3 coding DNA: TGTGCCAGCAGCTTCTACAGGGGGCTGAGGAACGAGCAGTACTTC. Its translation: CASSFYRGLRNEQYF.

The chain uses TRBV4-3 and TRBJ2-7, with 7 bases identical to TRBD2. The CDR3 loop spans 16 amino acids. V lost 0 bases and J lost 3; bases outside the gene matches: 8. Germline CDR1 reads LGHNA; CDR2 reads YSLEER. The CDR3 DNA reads TGCGCCAGCAGCCAAGATGTGACTAGCTTGGACTACGAGCAGTACTTC. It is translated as CASSQDVTSLDYEQYF.

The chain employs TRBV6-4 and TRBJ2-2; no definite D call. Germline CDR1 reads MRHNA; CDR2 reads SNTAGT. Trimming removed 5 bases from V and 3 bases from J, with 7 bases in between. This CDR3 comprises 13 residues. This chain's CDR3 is CASSLTHTGELFF. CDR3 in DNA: TGTGCCAGCAGTCTCACACACACCGGGGAGCTGTTTTTT.

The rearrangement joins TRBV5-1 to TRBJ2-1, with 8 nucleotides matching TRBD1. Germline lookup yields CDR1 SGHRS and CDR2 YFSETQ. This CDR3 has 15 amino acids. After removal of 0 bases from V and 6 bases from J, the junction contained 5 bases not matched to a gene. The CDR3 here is CASSLDRGALNEQFF. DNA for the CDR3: TGCGCCAGCAGCTTGGACAGGGGGGCCCTCAATGAGCAGTTCTTC.

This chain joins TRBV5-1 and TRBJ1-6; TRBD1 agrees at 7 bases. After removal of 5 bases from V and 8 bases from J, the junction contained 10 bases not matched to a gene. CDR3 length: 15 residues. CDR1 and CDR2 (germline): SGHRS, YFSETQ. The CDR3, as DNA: TGCGCCAGCAGTAGGCGACAGGGCACGGATTCACCCCTCCACTTT. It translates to CASSRRQGTDSPLHF.

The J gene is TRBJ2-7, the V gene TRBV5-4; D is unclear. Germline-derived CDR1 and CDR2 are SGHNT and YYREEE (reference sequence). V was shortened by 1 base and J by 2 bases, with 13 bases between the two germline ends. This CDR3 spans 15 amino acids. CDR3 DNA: TGTGCCAGCAGCTTGAATCGACATCACCCCTACGAGCAGTACTTC. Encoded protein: CASSLNRHHPYEQYF. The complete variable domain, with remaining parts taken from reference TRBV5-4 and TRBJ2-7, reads ETGVTQSPTHLIKTRGQQVTLRCSSQSGHNTVSWYQQALGQGPQFIFQYYREEENGRGNFPPRFSGLQFPNYSSELNVNALELDDSALYLCASSLNRHHPYEQYFGPGTRLTVT.

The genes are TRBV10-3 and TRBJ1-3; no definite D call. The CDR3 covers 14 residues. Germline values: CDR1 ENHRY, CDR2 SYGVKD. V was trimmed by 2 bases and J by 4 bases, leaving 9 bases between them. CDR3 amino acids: CAISERTEGNTIYF. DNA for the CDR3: TGTGCCATCAGTGAGCGTACAGAAGGAAACACCATATATTTT.

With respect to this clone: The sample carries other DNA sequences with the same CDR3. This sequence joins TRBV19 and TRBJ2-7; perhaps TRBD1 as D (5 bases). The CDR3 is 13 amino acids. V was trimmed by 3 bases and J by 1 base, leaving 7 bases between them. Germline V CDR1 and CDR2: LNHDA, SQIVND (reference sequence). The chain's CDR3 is CASSITGSYEQYF. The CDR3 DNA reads TGTGCCAGTAGTATTACAGGATCCTACGAGCAGTACTTC.

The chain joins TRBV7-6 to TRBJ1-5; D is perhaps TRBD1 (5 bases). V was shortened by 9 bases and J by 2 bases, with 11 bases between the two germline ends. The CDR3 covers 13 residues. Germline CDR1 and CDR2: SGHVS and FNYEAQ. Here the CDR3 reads CASRGEGNQPQHF. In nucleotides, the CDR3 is TGTGCCAGTAGAGGGGAGGGCAATCAGCCCCAGCATTTT. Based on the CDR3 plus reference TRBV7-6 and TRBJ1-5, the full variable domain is GAGVSQSPRYKVTKRGQDVALRCDPISGHVSLYWYRQALGQGPEFLTYFNYEAQQDKSGLPNDRFSAERPEGSISTLTIQRTEQRDSAMYRCASRGEGNQPQHFGDGTRLSIL.

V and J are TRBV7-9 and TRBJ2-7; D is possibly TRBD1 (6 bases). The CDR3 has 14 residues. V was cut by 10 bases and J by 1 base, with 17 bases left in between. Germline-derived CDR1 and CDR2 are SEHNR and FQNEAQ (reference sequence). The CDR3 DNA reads TGTGCCATCACAGGGAGAAGTAGGTCCTACGAGCAGTACTTC. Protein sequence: CAITGRSRSYEQYF.

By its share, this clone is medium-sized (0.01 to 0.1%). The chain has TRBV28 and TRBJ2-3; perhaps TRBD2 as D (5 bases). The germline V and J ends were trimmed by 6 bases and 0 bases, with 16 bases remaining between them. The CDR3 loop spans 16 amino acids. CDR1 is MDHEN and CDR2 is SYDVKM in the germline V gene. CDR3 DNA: TGTGCCAGCAGCCGACTCGGGCGGGCTAGCACAGATACGCAGTATTTT. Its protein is CASSRLGRASTDTQYF.

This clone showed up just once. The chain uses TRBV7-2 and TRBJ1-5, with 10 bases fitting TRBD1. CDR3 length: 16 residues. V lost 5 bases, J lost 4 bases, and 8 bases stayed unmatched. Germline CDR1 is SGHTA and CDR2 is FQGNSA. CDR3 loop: CASSPLVGQGNQPQHF. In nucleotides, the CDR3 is TGTGCCAGCAGCCCCTTAGTGGGACAGGGGAATCAGCCCCAGCATTTT.

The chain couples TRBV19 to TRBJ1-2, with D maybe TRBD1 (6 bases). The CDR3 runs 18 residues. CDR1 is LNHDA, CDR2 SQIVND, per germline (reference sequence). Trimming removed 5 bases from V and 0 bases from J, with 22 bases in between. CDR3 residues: CASSPIMGAGVANYGYTF. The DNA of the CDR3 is TGTGCCAGTAGTCCGATTATGGGGGCCGGGGTGGCTAACTATGGCTACACCTTC.

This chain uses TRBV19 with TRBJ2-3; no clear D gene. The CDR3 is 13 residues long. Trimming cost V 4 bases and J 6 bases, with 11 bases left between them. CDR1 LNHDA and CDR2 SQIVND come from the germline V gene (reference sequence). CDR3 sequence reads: CASSTIETDTQYF. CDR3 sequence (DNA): TGTGCCAGTAGTACCATAGAAACTGATACGCAGTATTTT.

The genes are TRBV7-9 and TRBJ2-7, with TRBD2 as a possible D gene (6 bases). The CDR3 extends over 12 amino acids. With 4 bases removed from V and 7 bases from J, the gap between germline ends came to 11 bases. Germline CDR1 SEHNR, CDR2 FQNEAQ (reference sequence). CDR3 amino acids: CASSSEAGEQYF. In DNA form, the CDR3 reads TGTGCCAGCAGCTCAGAGGCGGGGGAGCAGTACTTC.

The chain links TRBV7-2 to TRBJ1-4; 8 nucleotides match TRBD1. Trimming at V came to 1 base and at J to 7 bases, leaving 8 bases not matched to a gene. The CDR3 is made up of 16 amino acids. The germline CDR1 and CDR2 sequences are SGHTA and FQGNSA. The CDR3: CASSLDLAGGSEKLFF. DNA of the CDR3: TGTGCCAGCAGCTTAGATCTTGCAGGGGGCTCTGAAAAACTGTTTTTT.

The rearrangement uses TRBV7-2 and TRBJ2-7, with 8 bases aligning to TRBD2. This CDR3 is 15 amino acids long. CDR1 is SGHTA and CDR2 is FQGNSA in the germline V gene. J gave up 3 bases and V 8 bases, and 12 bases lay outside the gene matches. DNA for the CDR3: TGTGCCAGCCGCATATCAGCGGGGGTCAACTACGAGCAGTACTTC. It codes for CASRISAGVNYEQYF.

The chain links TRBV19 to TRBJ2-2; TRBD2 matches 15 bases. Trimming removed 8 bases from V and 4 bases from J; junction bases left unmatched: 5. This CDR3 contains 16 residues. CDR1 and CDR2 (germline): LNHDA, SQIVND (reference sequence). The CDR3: CASGLAGGPSTGELFF. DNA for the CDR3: TGTGCCAGTGGACTAGCGGGGGGGCCGAGCACCGGGGAGCTGTTTTTT.

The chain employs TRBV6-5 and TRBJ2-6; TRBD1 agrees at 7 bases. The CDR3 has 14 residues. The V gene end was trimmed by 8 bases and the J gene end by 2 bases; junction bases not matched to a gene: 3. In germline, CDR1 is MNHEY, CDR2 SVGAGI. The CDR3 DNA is TGTGCCAGCGGAACAGGGGCTGGGGCCAACGTCCTGACTTTC. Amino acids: CASGTGAGANVLTF.

The CDR3 region is CASSIPPITLAGELFF. The CDR3 nucleotides are TGTGCCAGCAGCATCCCCCCCATTACTCTGGCCGGGGAGCTGTTTTTT. The rearrangement uses TRBV21-1 and TRBJ2-2; the listed D gene, TRBD2, was not tested against the DNA. TRBV21-1 is flagged as a pseudogene. CDR3 length equals 16 residues.

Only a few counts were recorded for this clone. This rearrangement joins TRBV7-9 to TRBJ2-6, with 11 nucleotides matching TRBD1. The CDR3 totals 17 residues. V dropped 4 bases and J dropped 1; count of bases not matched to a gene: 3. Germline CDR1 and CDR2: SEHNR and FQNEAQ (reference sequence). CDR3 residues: CASSSGTGGSGANVLTF. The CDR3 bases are TGTGCCAGCAGCTCCGGGACAGGGGGATCTGGGGCCAACGTCCTGACTTTC.

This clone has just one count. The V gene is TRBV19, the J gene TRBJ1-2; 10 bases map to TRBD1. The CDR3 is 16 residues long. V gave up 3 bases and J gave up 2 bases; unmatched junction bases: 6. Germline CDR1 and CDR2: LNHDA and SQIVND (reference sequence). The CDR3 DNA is TGTGCCAGTAGTATTTTGACAGGGGGCGCGAACTATGGCTACACCTTC. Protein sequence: CASSILTGGANYGYTF.

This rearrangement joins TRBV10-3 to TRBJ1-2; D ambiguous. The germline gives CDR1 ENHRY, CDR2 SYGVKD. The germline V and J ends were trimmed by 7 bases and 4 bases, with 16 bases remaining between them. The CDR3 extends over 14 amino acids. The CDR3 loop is CAITPGGEVYGYTF. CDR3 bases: TGTGCCATCACCCCGGGTGGGGAGGTCTATGGCTACACCTTC.

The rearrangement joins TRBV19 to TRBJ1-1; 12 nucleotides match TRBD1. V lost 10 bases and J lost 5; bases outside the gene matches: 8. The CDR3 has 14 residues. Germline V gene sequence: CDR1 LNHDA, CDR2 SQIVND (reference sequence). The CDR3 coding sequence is TGTGCCACCTGGGACAGGGGGCGGGGAACTGAAGCTTTCTTT. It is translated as CATWDRGRGTEAFF. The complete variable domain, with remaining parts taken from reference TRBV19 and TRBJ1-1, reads DGGITQSPKYLFRKEGQNVTLSCEQNLNHDAMYWYRQDPGQGLRLIYYSQIVNDFQKGDIAEGYSVSREKKESFPLTVTSAQKNPTAFYLCATWDRGRGTEAFFGQGTRLTVV.

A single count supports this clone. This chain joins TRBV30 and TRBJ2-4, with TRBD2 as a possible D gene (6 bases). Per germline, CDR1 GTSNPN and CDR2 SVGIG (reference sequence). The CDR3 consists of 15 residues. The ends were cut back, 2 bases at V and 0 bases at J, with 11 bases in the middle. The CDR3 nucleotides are TGTGCCTGGAGTCGGGGGAGCTTAGCCAAAAACATTCAGTACTTC. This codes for CAWSRGSLAKNIQYF. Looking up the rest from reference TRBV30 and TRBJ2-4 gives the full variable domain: SQTIHQWPATLVQPVGSPLSLECTVEGTSNPNLYWYRQAAGRGLQLLFYSVGIGQISSEVPQNLSASRPQDRQFILSSKKLLLSDSGFYLCAWSRGSLAKNIQYFGAGTRLSVL.

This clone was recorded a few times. The DNA for the CDR3 is TGTGCCAGCACAGGTAAAGCCGCCGAGCAGTACTTC. The encoded protein is CASTGKAAEQYF. V gene TRBV6-1 combines with J gene TRBJ2-7; D unresolved. The CDR3 runs 12 residues. Germline V gene sequence: CDR1 MNHNS, CDR2 SASEGT. Trimming removed 7 bases from V and 6 bases from J, with 13 bases in between.

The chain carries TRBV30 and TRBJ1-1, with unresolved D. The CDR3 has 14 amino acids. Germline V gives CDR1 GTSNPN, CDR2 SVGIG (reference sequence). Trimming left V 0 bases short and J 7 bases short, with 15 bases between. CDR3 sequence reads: CAWSVRRDRGEAFF. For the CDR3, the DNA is TGTGCCTGGAGTGTAAGGAGGGATCGTGGTGAAGCTTTCTTT.